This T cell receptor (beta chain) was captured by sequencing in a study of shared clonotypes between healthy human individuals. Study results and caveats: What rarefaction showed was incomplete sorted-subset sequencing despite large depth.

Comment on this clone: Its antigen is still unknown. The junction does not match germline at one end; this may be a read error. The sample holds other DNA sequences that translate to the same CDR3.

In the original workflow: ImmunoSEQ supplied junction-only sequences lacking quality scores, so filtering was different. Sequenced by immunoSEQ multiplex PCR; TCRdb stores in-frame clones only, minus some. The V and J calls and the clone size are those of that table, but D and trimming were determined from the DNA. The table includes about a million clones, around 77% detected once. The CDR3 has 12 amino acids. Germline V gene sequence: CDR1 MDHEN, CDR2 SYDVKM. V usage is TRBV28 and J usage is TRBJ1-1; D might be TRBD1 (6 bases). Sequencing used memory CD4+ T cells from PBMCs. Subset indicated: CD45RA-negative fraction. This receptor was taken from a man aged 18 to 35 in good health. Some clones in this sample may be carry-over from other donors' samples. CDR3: CASSFRDTEAFF. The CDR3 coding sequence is TGTGCCAGCAGTTTCCGGGACACCGAAGCTTTCTTT.